This entry is about one T cell receptor (beta chain). Its antigen is not yet known. It has no much larger one-base neighbor in the sample; base qualities were not kept. The CDR3 regions of human TCRbeta chains were analyzed by immunosequencing. Turning to the authors' computational methods: TCRs in the repertoires were matched against a reference library of SARS-CoV-2-specific TCRs that had been generated with the MIRA antigen-specificity platform. Breadth was defined as the fraction of unique TCRs that were SARS-CoV-2-associated. Depth was defined as the fraction of total T cells that were SARS-CoV-2-associated. Using the MIRA data, each spike-specific TCR was mapped to the spike region that the TCR reacts to and placed in a CD4 or CD8 class. Log10-transformed breadth and depth values were compared by one-way ANOVA with Sidak's multiple comparisons tests. TCRdb re-hosts the immuneACCESS table, in-frame sequences only. Its copies lack some clones; in the studies checked, an unresolved V gene accounts for under half of them, and the cause for the rest is not known. That table gives V, J and clone size, and the DNA gave D and trimming. Within this sample are 150,000 or so clones, with about nine tenths of them counted one time only. About 1.4% of the sample comes from the top ten.

This sample is part of a study of T cell responses to AZD1222 COVID-19 vaccine (dated by TCRdb to about 2021). In terms of the full investigation: AZD1222 recipients whose second dose came at about 4 weeks and those whose second dose came at about 12 weeks were combined into one group, since spike-specific TCR depth and breadth did not differ between the two schedules. A total of approximately 240 trial participants underwent TCR sequencing, of whom 207 had received two doses of AZD1222 and approximately 25 had received two doses of the MenACWY control vaccine. Trial participants were enrolled by age into 18-55, 56-69 and 70-plus year subgroups, with around 140, 26 and 57 TCR-sequenced participants respectively. What the authors observed across the whole study: Most participants were white British and females outnumbered males, and the authors suggested that clonal diversity may have been underestimated. Conclusions about previously exposed vaccinees are limited because only five to seven AZD1222 recipients were SARS-CoV-2 seropositive at baseline. The 56-69-year group was small, and its depth increase did not reach significance, likely because of low power. Reportedly, almost half of the unique spike-specific TCRs recognized epitopes lying outside the regions that are mutated in the B.1.351 and B.1.1.7 variants. Because no day 14 peak-response samples were available, the repertoires could be characterized only after the peak T cell response. A significant rise in spike-specific TCR breadth and depth was observed after two AZD1222 doses relative to day 0 and relative to MenACWY recipients. CD4 TCRs associated with the vaccine covered the entire spike protein, and the dominant responses were in regions 160-218 and 743-854.

What the time point label conveys for this sample: baseline before first vaccination. The vaccinee samples were drawn from two UK trials, COV001 and COV002, one of which was a single-blind randomized controlled phase 2/3 trial testing AZD1222 (ChAdOx1 nCoV-19) in healthy adults. For TCRbeta chain sequencing, PBMC samples were collected from trial participants at day 0 and at day 28 after the second dose. Trimming takes 4 bases off V and 3 bases off J; junction bases not matched to a gene: 3. From the germline V gene, CDR1 is SGHTA and CDR2 is FQGTGA. Taken from cysteine to phenylalanine, the CDR3 has 14 residues. Only CDR3 DNA remains: 42 bases, in frame from the first base.

This TCR derives from an adult in good health. The chain is made from TRBV7-3 and TRBJ2-1, with 7 middle bases fitting TRBD2. The sequencing here drew on peripheral blood, taken on day 0 of AZD1222 vaccination. The sequenced DNA is TGTGCCAGCAGCTGGAGCGGGGTCTACAATGAGCAGTTCTTC. It translates as CASSWSGVYNEQFF. The full variable domain, with segments outside the CDR3 supplied by the reference TRBV7-3 and TRBJ2-1 proteins, appears as GAGVSQTPSNKVTEKGKYVELRCDPISGHTALYWYRQSLGQGPEFLIYFQGTGAADDSGLPNDRFFAVRPEGSVSTLKIQRTERGDSAVYLCASSWSGVYNEQFFGPGTRLTVL.